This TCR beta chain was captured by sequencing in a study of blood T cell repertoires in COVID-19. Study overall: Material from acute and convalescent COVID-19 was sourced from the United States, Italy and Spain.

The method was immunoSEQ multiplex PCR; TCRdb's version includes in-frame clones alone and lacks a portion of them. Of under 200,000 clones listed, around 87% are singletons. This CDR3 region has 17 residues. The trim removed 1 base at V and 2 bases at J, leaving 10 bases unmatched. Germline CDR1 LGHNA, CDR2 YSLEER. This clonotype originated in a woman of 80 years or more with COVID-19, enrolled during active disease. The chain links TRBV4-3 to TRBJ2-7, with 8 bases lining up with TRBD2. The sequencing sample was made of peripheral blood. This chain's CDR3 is CASSQVGPAGGTYEQYF. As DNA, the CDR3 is TGCGCCAGCAGCCAAGTGGGACCTGCGGGAGGAACCTACGAGCAGTACTTC.